This T cell receptor beta chain was found in a study of cytomegalovirus exposure and HLA in healthy donors. This CDR3 region has 13 residues. Germline V CDR1 and CDR2: WNHNN, SYGVQD (reference sequence). After removal of 10 bases from V and 2 bases from J, the junction contained 7 bases not matched to a gene. Only in-frame clones appear in the TCRdb table, and some are missing; sequencing was by immunoSEQ multiplex PCR. Among about 340,000 clones listed, 86% were seen once. Separate from the 666-subject first cohort, the roughly 130-subject validation cohort was the one that the donors belonged to. The TCR comes from a woman between 18 and 29 years old in good health and CMV-seronegative. Sequenced sample: PBMCs. The chain has TRBV10-1 and TRBJ1-1; 7 nucleotides match TRBD1. The CDR3 region is CATADRRNTEAFF. The CDR3 coding sequence is TGCGCCACCGCGGACAGGAGAAACACTGAAGCTTTCTTT.